These 5 T cell receptor beta chains were all obtained from the same sample, sequenced in a study of shared clonotypes between healthy human individuals. Using immunoSEQ multiplex PCR, the repertoire was profiled, and TCRdb retains in-frame clones only, with some absent. The sample comprises around 440,000 clones, 77% of which are singletons, and about 12% rests with the top ten. Sequenced input: PBMCs. These receptors all stem from a woman aged 40 to 50 in good health. Some clones in this sample may be carry-over from other donors' samples.

Only a few counts were recorded for this clone. This sequence joins TRBV2 and TRBJ1-2, with D uncertain. Germline V gene data show CDR1 as SNHLY and CDR2 as FYNNEI. Deletions cut 3 bases from V and 4 bases from J, with 6 bases between. The CDR3 consists of 12 residues. CDR3 amino acids: CASSELGYGYTF. The CDR3 region has the DNA TGTGCCAGCAGTGAGTTGGGCTATGGCTACACCTTC.

The J gene is TRBJ2-5, the V gene TRBV6-5, with TRBD2 matching 9 bases. CDR3 length: 16 residues. From germline, CDR1 is MNHEY and CDR2 SVGAGI. Trimming cost V 0 bases and J 1 base; bases outside gene matches: 3. CDR3 amino acids: CASSYSGGRVQETQYF. CDR3 bases: TGTGCCAGCAGTTACTCCGGCGGGAGGGTCCAAGAGACCCAGTACTTC.

The rearrangement uses TRBV5-1 and TRBJ2-3; D could derive from TRBD1 or TRBD2 (5 bases each). V lost 3 bases and J lost 0, with 8 bases in between. The CDR3 has 14 residues. The V gene's germline CDR1 is SGHRS and CDR2 YFSETQ. The CDR3 bases are TGCGCCAGCAGCTCCTGGGGGAGCACAGATACGCAGTATTTT. Protein sequence: CASSSWGSTDTQYF.

As to this clone: A far larger clone is a single base away, which makes a read error likely. The same CDR3 also results from other DNA sequences found in this sample. The chain links TRBV9 to TRBJ2-7; 7 bases line up with TRBD1. CDR1 is SGDLS and CDR2 is YYNGEE in the germline V gene. The CDR3 length is 14 residues. CDR3 nucleotide sequence: TGCGCCAGCAGCCGCGGACAGGAACCTTACGAGCAGTACTTC. This sequence encodes CASSRGQEPYEQYF.

This rearrangement joins TRBV9 to TRBJ1-2, with D unclear. The CDR3 loop spans 13 amino acids. Trimming removed 7 bases from V and 9 bases from J, with 19 bases in between. Germline lookup yields CDR1 SGDLS and CDR2 YYNGEE. The CDR3 DNA follows: TGTGCCAGCGGAGAGACGGCCACGGGGAGCTACACCTTC. Its translation is CASGETATGSYTF.